One sample yielded the 20 T cell receptor beta chains listed below, sequenced in a study of T cell responses to AZD1222 COVID-19 vaccine. Assay: immunoSEQ multiplex PCR; the TCRdb copy retains only in-frame clones and omits some. The sample yields approximately 150,000 clones, just over 85% seen once. The sequencing used peripheral blood, collected 28 days after the second AZD1222 dose. The source of these receptors is an adult who received the AZD1222 COVID-19 vaccine.

V gene TRBV7-8 combines with J gene TRBJ2-1; TRBD2 aligns across 7 bases. Germline assignment: CDR1 SGHVS and CDR2 FQNEAQ. The CDR3 spans 15 residues. The V and J ends lost 1 base and 8 bases, in that order; junction bases with no gene match: 8. The CDR3 coding sequence is TGTGCCAGCAGCTTAGTTGGGGGAGGGCCGTATGAGCAGTTCTTC. It encodes CASSLVGGGPYEQFF.

This clone was seen a handful of times. The gene calls are TRBV6-5 and TRBJ2-7, with 8 bases lining up with TRBD1. The V gene's germline CDR1 is MNHEY and CDR2 SVGAGI. This CDR3 contains 14 residues. After removal of 6 bases from V and 2 bases from J, the junction contained 6 bases not matched to a gene. CDR3 coding DNA: TGTGCCAGCAGATATCCGGGACAGGCCTACGAGCAGTACTTC. As protein: CASRYPGQAYEQYF.

The V and J genes are TRBV12-3 or TRBV12-4 and TRBJ2-7; no firm D call. Trimming pared 1 base from V and 5 bases from J, leaving 3 bases between. The CDR3 loop spans 11 amino acids. The CDR3: CASSLGNEQYF. DNA of the CDR3: TGTGCCAGCAGTTTAGGGAACGAGCAGTACTTC.

This chain connects TRBV15 to TRBJ1-4; 9 positions match TRBD1. V lost 3 bases to trimming and J lost 5 bases; unmatched junction nucleotides: 7. CDR3 length equals 16 residues. The germline V gene encodes CDR1 LNHNV and CDR2 YYDKDF (reference sequence). The CDR3 is CATSRVPGTGNEKLFF. Written as DNA, the CDR3 is TGTGCCACCAGCAGGGTCCCCGGGACAGGGAATGAAAAACTGTTTTTT.

The rearrangement uses TRBV4-2 and TRBJ1-3; D is undetermined. Between the trimmed V and J ends, which lost 0 bases and 4 bases, there was a span of 10 bases. The CDR3 has 15 residues. Germline CDR1 is LGHNA and CDR2 is YNFKEQ. This CDR3 reads CASSQDRLGGNTIYF. CDR3 DNA: TGTGCCAGCAGCCAAGACAGGCTAGGAGGAAACACCATATATTTT.

The chain joins TRBV12-3 or TRBV12-4 to TRBJ1-2, with TRBD1 as a possible D gene (5 bases). The CDR3 extends over 13 amino acids. Trimming removed 2 bases at V and 4 bases at J, with 8 bases between. CDR3 DNA sequence: TGTGCCAGCAGTTTACAGGGCGGCTATGGCTACACCTTC. Translation: CASSLQGGYGYTF.

V and J are TRBV6-5 and TRBJ2-3; 8 bases agree with TRBD2. CDR3 length: 14 amino acids. Germline-derived CDR1 and CDR2 are MNHEY and SVGAGI. The V gene end was trimmed by 11 bases and the J gene end by 4 bases; junction bases not matched to a gene: 11. CDR3 residues: CASGQREYSDTQYF. The CDR3 DNA is TGTGCCTCTGGGCAGCGGGAGTATTCAGATACGCAGTATTTT.

The chain links TRBV7-8 to TRBJ2-1; weak D call: TRBD2 (5 bases). Germline CDR1 reads SGHVS; CDR2 reads FQNEAQ. V lost 5 bases and J 7 bases, leaving 18 bases between the germline ends. This CDR3 region has 15 residues. The DNA of the CDR3 is TGTGCCAGCAGCACAACTAGGGTAGTTTTTAATGAGCAGTTCTTC. It codes for CASSTTRVVFNEQFF.

V usage is TRBV28 and J usage is TRBJ2-7, with D possibly matching TRBD2 (5 bases). The CDR3 loop spans 15 amino acids. Germline V lookup: CDR1 MDHEN, CDR2 SYDVKM. Trimming removed 7 bases at V and 5 bases at J, with 21 bases between. CDR3 sequence reads: CASISPGRGVHEQYF. The DNA of the CDR3 is TGTGCCAGCATCTCCCCGGGGAGAGGAGTCCACGAGCAGTACTTC.

This rearrangement joins TRBV30 to TRBJ1-5; possibly TRBD1 for D (6 bases). The CDR3 has 15 amino acids. Deletions cut 2 bases from V and 2 bases from J, with 13 bases between. CDR1 and CDR2 from the germline V gene are GTSNPN and SVGIG (reference sequence). This CDR3 reads CAWSLGGAGNQPQHF. CDR3 nucleotides: TGTGCCTGGAGTTTGGGGGGCGCGGGCAATCAGCCCCAGCATTTT.

The V gene is TRBV19, the J gene TRBJ1-5, with D maybe TRBD1 (5 bases). Per germline, CDR1 LNHDA and CDR2 SQIVND (reference sequence). This CDR3 has 14 residues. V was clipped by 6 bases and J by 2 bases, with 11 bases between them. This chain's CDR3 is CASRWGVGNQPQHF. CDR3 DNA: TGTGCCAGTAGGTGGGGGGTCGGCAATCAGCCCCAGCATTTT.

The chain combines TRBV4-2 with TRBJ2-1; the D is unclear. The germline V and J ends were trimmed by 0 bases and 7 bases, with 7 bases remaining between them. From germline, CDR1 is LGHNA and CDR2 YNFKEQ. The CDR3 has 13 residues. The CDR3 loop is CASSQDPQNEQFF. In DNA, the CDR3 is TGTGCCAGCAGCCAAGATCCCCAGAATGAGCAGTTCTTC.

The gene calls are TRBV12-3 or TRBV12-4 and TRBJ2-3; D is ambiguous. Trimming cost V 3 bases and J 5 bases, with 6 bases left between them. CDR3 length: 12 amino acids. In DNA, the CDR3 is TGTGCCAGCAGTTTTATCGGAGATACGCAGTATTTT. The encoded protein is CASSFIGDTQYF.

The V call is TRBV19, the J call TRBJ1-5, with unresolved D. This CDR3 spans 17 amino acids. The germline gives CDR1 LNHDA, CDR2 SQIVND (reference sequence). Trimming took off 7 bases at V and 5 bases at J, with 24 bases between the two ends. CDR3 residues: CASTPSLPGIMDQPQHF. The CDR3 nucleotides are TGTGCCAGTACCCCCTCCCTCCCGGGAATTATGGATCAGCCCCAGCATTTT.

The chain combines TRBV6-5 with TRBJ1-1, with D possibly matching TRBD1 (5 bases). The length of the CDR3 is 14 residues. V was pared by 7 bases and J by 5 bases, with 17 bases between. From germline, CDR1 is MNHEY and CDR2 SVGAGI. The CDR3 loop reads CASTTGRQGTEAFF. CDR3 DNA sequence: TGTGCCAGCACCACGGGGCGTCAGGGAACTGAAGCTTTCTTT.

The gene calls are TRBV6-2 or TRBV6-3 and TRBJ2-5; D is perhaps TRBD1 or TRBD2 (5 bases each). There are 14 residues in the CDR3. Germline V lookup: CDR1 MNHEY, CDR2 SVGEGT. The germline V and J ends were trimmed by 4 bases and 5 bases, with 14 bases remaining between them. The CDR3 here is CASSFSGREETQYF. CDR3 DNA: TGTGCCAGCAGTTTTTCGGGCAGGGAGGAGACCCAGTACTTC.

This clone occurred a few times. This chain links TRBV19 with TRBJ1-4, with 9 bases fitting TRBD1. The CDR3 is 12 amino acids. With V trimmed by 11 bases and J by 6 bases, 4 bases remained unmatched. Germline values: CDR1 LNHDA, CDR2 SQIVND (reference sequence). In DNA, the CDR3 is TGTGCCGCCGGGACAGGGTATGAAAAACTGTTTTTT. It yields the protein CAAGTGYEKLFF.

Written as DNA, the CDR3 is TGCGCCAGCAGCTTTAGCGGCGGGGAGACCCAGTACTTC. Translation gives CASSFSGGETQYF. The V gene is TRBV5-1, the J gene TRBJ2-5, with a weak D call TRBD2 (6 bases). V dropped 2 bases and J dropped 5 bases, with 10 bases sitting between them. CDR1 is SGHRS and CDR2 is YFSETQ in the germline V gene. CDR3 length: 13 amino acids.

This clone was seen just once. The chain recombines TRBV7-9 with TRBJ2-7, with 8 nucleotides matching TRBD1. The CDR3 has 16 amino acids. After removal of 5 bases from V and 3 bases from J, the junction contained 12 bases not matched to a gene. Germline V lookup: CDR1 SEHNR, CDR2 FQNEAQ (reference sequence). This chain's CDR3 is CASSAPPGTGSYEQYF. DNA of the CDR3: TGTGCCAGCAGCGCCCCACCCGGGACAGGAAGCTACGAGCAGTACTTC.

The rearrangement joins TRBV6-5 to TRBJ2-3; 11 bases map to TRBD2. With V trimmed by 6 bases and J by 3 bases, 2 bases remained unmatched. There are 14 residues in the CDR3. Per the germline V gene, CDR1 is MNHEY and CDR2 is SVGAGI. In DNA form, the CDR3 reads TGTGCCAGCAGAAGACTAGCGGGAACAGATACGCAGTATTTT. This encodes CASRRLAGTDTQYF.